The 23 T cell receptor beta chains below all came from one sample that was sequenced in a study of blood T cell repertoires in COVID-19. Method: immunoSEQ multiplex PCR; TCRdb's copy keeps in-frame clones and lacks some. The data show about 150,000 clones, over 65% seen once. The material sequenced was PBMCs or T cells enriched from blood (not recorded which). These TCRs come from a woman aged 50 to 65 who had recovered from COVID-19.

This chain uses TRBV7-6 with TRBJ1-2; weak D call: TRBD1 (5 bases). The CDR3 is 14 residues long. Trimming took 2 bases from V and 1 from J, leaving 8 bases between them. Looked up from germline, CDR1 is SGHVS and CDR2 is FNYEAQ. In DNA form, the CDR3 reads TGTGCCAGCAGCTTAAGCGGGGGTAACTATGGCTACACCTTC. Its translation: CASSLSGGNYGYTF.

The rearrangement joins TRBV10-3 to TRBJ1-2; D remains unclear. Trimming took off 2 bases at V and 6 bases at J, with 19 bases between the two ends. The CDR3 covers 16 residues. CDR1 and CDR2 (germline): ENHRY, SYGVKD. As DNA, the CDR3 is TGTGCCATCAGTGAGGGAACGGGATTCACCGTTCATGGCTACACCTTC. It specifies CAISEGTGFTVHGYTF.

This clone was counted a few times. This chain joins TRBV28 and TRBJ1-6; possible D gene TRBD1, 6 bases. CDR3 length: 17 amino acids. The germline gives CDR1 MDHEN, CDR2 SYDVKM. The V and J ends lost 7 bases and 2 bases respectively, with 18 bases between them. In DNA form, the CDR3 reads TGTGCCAGCAACCCGCGGGCGGGGGGCGCCTATAATTCACCCCTCCACTTT. It encodes CASNPRAGGAYNSPLHF.

This clone was seen only a few times. The chain uses TRBV20-1 and TRBJ1-1; D is ambiguous. Germline V lookup: CDR1 DFQATT, CDR2 SNEGSKA (reference sequence). This CDR3 is 13 amino acids long. V was shortened by 3 bases and J by 5 bases, with 13 bases between the two germline ends. The CDR3 loop reads CSASWFGVTEAFF. The CDR3 DNA is TGCAGTGCTAGTTGGTTCGGGGTTACTGAAGCTTTCTTT.

The chain joins TRBV7-2 to TRBJ2-2, with a possible D match to TRBD1 (5 bases). CDR1 and CDR2 (germline): SGHTA, FQGNSA. The CDR3 runs 15 residues. V was pared by 4 bases and J by 3 bases, with 12 bases between. In DNA, the CDR3 is TGTGCCAGCAGCTACCAACAGGTCCACACCGGGGAGCTGTTTTTT. This codes for CASSYQQVHTGELFF.

This chain links TRBV6-5 with TRBJ2-2; 12 nucleotides match TRBD2. Unmatched junction bases numbered 8, after V lost 7 bases and J lost 8 bases. This CDR3 region has 15 residues. Germline V CDR1 and CDR2: MNHEY, SVGAGI. The CDR3 loop reads CASNKLAGGSGELFF. In DNA, the CDR3 is TGTGCCAGCAACAAACTAGCGGGGGGATCAGGGGAGCTGTTTTTT.

The gene calls are TRBV27 and TRBJ2-1; possibly TRBD2 for D (6 bases). The CDR3 runs to 14 residues. CDR1 and CDR2 from the germline V gene are MNHEY and SMNVEV (reference sequence). V was pared by 1 base and J by 2 bases, with 6 bases between. This CDR3 is CASSLWGAYNEQFF. DNA of the CDR3: TGTGCCAGCAGTTTATGGGGGGCCTACAATGAGCAGTTCTTC.

V usage is TRBV9 and J usage is TRBJ1-3; possibly TRBD1 for D (5 bases). Germline loops: CDR1 SGDLS, CDR2 YYNGEE. V was cut by 0 bases and J by 2 bases, with 9 bases left in between. The CDR3 totals 15 residues. The chain's CDR3 is CASSVASGTGNTIYF. In nucleotides, the CDR3 is TGTGCCAGCAGCGTAGCCTCAGGGACTGGAAACACCATATATTTT.

This clone appeared many times. Other nucleotide sequences in the sample specify the same CDR3. The rearrangement joins TRBV7-9 to TRBJ2-1; TRBD2 matches 8 bases. CDR3 length: 16 residues. Germline lookup yields CDR1 SEHNR and CDR2 FQNEAQ (reference sequence). The ends lost 2 bases at V and 0 bases at J; junction bases unmatched: 3. The CDR3 DNA sequence: TGTGCCAGCAGCTTAAGCCTAGCGGGCTCCTACAATGAGCAGTTCTTC. This translates into CASSLSLAGSYNEQFF.

This rearrangement joins TRBV11-3 to TRBJ2-1, with TRBD2 matching 9 bases. V lost 1 base to trimming and J lost 6 bases; unmatched junction nucleotides: 4. CDR3 size: 15 residues. CDR1 is SGHNT, CDR2 YENEEA, per germline. This chain's CDR3 is CASSLGGGAGNEQFF. CDR3 sequence (DNA): TGTGCCAGCAGCTTAGGCGGGGGGGCCGGCAATGAGCAGTTCTTC.

The chain has TRBV10-3 and TRBJ1-2, with 7 bases fitting TRBD1. The CDR3 runs to 14 residues. The V gene end was trimmed by 2 bases and the J gene end by 4 bases; junction bases not matched to a gene: 4. Germline V gene sequence: CDR1 ENHRY, CDR2 SYGVKD. CDR3 in DNA: TGTGCCATCAGTGAGGGGGACAGCATCTATGGCTACACCTTC. This codes for CAISEGDSIYGYTF.

The V gene is TRBV5-4, the J gene TRBJ2-2, with D possibly matching TRBD2 (5 bases). This CDR3 is built from 17 residues. The V end lost 0 bases, the J end lost 3 bases, and 15 bases lay between the germline ends. The V gene's germline CDR1 is SGHNT and CDR2 YYREEE (reference sequence). This CDR3 is CASSLGEQQHHTGELFF. CDR3 in DNA: TGTGCCAGCAGCTTGGGGGAGCAGCAGCATCACACCGGGGAGCTGTTTTTT.

Only a few counts were recorded for this clone. The rearrangement joins TRBV28 to TRBJ1-5; 7 positions match TRBD1. The CDR3 spans 16 residues. CDR1 and CDR2 from the germline V gene are MDHEN and SYDVKM. Trimming removed 6 bases from V and 4 bases from J; junction bases left unmatched: 12. CDR3 nucleotide sequence: TGTGCCAGCAGAGACTATCGGGACAGAGGGAATCAGCCCCAGCATTTT. Protein: CASRDYRDRGNQPQHF.

The table lists this clone with a count of one. V is TRBV20-1 and J is TRBJ2-1; no definite D call. The CDR3 runs 14 residues. V shed 3 bases and J shed 1 base, with 10 bases lying between them. Germline values: CDR1 DFQATT, CDR2 SNEGSKA (reference sequence). DNA for the CDR3: TGCAGTGCTAGTGGCCGGTCATCCTACAATGAGCAGTTCTTC. This codes for CSASGRSSYNEQFF.

This sequence joins TRBV10-3 and TRBJ2-7, with 7 positions matching TRBD1. This CDR3 is 12 amino acids long. The germline gives CDR1 ENHRY, CDR2 SYGVKD. V was pared by 4 bases and J by 3 bases, with 0 bases of the junction left unmatched. CDR3 sequence (DNA): TGTGCCATCAGTGGGGACAGCTACGAGCAGTACGTC. Protein sequence: CAISGDSYEQYV.

V and J are TRBV19 and TRBJ2-3; D is uncertain. The length of the CDR3 is 12 residues. V was cut by 6 bases and J by 7 bases, with 11 bases left in between. Per germline, CDR1 LNHDA and CDR2 SQIVND (reference sequence). Here the CDR3 reads CASSGRGYTQYF. In DNA form, the CDR3 reads TGTGCCAGTAGCGGCCGCGGCTATACGCAGTATTTT.

This rearrangement joins TRBV4-1 to TRBJ1-1; TRBD1 matches at 7 bases. The CDR3 spans 20 residues. Germline trimming cut 4 bases from V and 7 bases from J; bases unmatched to any gene: 27. Per germline, CDR1 MGHRA and CDR2 YSYEKL. Written as DNA, the CDR3 is TGCGCCAGCAGCCGGGGACTTGGGAGCAGGGGGTACACCGCGGAGGTTGAAGCTTTCTTT. It encodes CASSRGLGSRGYTAEVEAFF.

This rearrangement joins TRBV18 to TRBJ1-3; the match to TRBD1 covers 7 bases. This CDR3 comprises 15 residues. Trimming removed 3 bases from V and 6 bases from J; junction bases left unmatched: 8. The germline gives CDR1 KGHSH, CDR2 LQKENI. CDR3 nucleotides: TGTGCCAGCTCACCGCTACAGGGGCTCATAAACACCATATATTTT. Protein: CASSPLQGLINTIYF.

The J gene is TRBJ1-2, the V gene TRBV6-7, with D tentatively TRBD1 (5 bases). TRBV6-7 is treated as an ORF (open reading frame) with a function not yet certain. Trimming stripped 6 bases from V and 8 bases from J, with 13 bases between. The CDR3 covers 12 residues. CDR3 nucleotides: TGTGCCAGCAGAACCAGGGTCGGCGGCTACACCTTC. Protein: CASRTRVGGYTF.

The CDR3, as DNA: TGTGCCAGCAGCTTGACAGGGGGTAATAATGAAAAACTGTTTTTT. Translating it yields CASSLTGGNNEKLFF. The chain combines TRBV7-9 with TRBJ1-4, with 9 bases that match TRBD1. The V gene end was trimmed by 3 bases and the J gene end by 4 bases; junction bases not matched to a gene: 3. This CDR3 is 15 amino acids long. Germline V CDR1 and CDR2: SEHNR, FQNEAQ (reference sequence).

V and J are TRBV6-5 and TRBJ1-6; tentatively, D is TRBD1 (5 bases). CDR1 is MNHEY, CDR2 SVGAGI, per germline. The V and J ends lost 7 bases and 8 bases respectively, with 12 bases between them. CDR3 size: 13 residues. CDR3 amino acids: CASTRLGDSPLHF. In nucleotides, the CDR3 is TGTGCCAGCACCAGACTAGGGGATTCACCCCTCCACTTT.

This clone is a singleton in its sample. The chain combines TRBV20-1 with TRBJ2-7; the D gene is possibly TRBD2 (7 bases). This CDR3 comprises 15 residues. With 3 bases removed from V and 2 bases from J, the gap between germline ends came to 17 bases. Germline assignment: CDR1 DFQATT and CDR2 SNEGSKA (reference sequence). This CDR3 is CSASAWAGAPYEQYV. The CDR3 region has the DNA TGCAGTGCTAGTGCCTGGGCGGGGGCCCCCTACGAGCAGTACGTC.

The rearrangement links TRBV27 to TRBJ1-5; no clear D gene. CDR1 is MNHEY, CDR2 SMNVEV, per germline (reference sequence). Trimming took 0 bases from V and 7 from J, leaving 7 bases between them. This CDR3 spans 13 amino acids. The CDR3 loop reads CASSLSTVQPQHF. The CDR3 nucleotides read TGTGCCAGCAGTTTATCCACAGTCCAGCCCCAGCATTTT.